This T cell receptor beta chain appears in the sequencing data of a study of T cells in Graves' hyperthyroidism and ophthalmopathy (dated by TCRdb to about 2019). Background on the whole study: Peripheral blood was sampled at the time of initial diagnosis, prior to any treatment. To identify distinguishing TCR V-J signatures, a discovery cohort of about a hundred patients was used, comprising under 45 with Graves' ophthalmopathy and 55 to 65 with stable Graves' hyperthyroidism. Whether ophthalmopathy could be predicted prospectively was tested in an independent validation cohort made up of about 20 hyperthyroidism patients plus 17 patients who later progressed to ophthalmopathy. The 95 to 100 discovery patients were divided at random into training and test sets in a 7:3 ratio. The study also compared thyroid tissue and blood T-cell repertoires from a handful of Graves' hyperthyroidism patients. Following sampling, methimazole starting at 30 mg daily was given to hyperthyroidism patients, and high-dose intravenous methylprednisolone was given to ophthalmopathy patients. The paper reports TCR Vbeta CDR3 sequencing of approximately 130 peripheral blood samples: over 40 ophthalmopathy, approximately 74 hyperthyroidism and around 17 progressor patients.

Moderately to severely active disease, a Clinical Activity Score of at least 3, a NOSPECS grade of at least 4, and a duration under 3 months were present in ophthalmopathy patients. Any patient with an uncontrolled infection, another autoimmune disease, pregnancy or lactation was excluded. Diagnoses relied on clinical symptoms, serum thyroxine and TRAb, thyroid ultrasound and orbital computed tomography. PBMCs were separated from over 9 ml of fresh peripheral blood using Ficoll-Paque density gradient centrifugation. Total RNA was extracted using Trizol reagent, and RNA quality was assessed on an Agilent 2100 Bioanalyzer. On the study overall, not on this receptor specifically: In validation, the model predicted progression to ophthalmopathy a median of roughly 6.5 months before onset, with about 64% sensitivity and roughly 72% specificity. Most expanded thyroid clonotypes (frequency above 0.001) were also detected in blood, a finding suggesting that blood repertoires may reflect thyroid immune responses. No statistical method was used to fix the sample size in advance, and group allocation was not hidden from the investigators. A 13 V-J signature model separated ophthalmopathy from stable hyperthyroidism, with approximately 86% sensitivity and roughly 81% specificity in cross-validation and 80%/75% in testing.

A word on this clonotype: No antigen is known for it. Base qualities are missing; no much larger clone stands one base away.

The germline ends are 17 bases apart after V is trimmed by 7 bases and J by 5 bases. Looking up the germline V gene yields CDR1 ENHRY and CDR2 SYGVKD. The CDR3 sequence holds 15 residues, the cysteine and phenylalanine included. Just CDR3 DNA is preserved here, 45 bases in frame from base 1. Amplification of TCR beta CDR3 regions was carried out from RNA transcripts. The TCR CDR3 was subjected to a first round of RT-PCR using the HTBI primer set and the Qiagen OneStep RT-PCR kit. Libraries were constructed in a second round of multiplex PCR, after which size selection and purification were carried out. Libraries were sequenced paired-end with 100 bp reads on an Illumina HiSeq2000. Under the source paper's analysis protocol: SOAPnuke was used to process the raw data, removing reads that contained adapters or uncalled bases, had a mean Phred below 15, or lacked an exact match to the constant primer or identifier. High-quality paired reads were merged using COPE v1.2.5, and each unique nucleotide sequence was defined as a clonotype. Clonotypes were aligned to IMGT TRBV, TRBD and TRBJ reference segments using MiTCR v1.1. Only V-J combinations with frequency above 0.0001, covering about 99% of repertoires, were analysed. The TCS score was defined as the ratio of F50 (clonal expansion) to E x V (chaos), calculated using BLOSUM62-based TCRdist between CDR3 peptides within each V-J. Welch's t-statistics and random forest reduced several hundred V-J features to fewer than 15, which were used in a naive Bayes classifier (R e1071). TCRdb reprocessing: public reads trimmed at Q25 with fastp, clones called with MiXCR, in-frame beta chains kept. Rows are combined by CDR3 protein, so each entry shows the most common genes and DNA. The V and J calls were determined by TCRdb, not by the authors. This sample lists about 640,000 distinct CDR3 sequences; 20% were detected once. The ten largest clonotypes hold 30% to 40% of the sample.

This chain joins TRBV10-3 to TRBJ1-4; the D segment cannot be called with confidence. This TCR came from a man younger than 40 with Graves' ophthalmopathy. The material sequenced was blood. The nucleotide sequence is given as TGTGCCATCAAATCCAACGAGGGTTCAAATGAAAAACTGTTTTTT. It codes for CAIKSNEGSNEKLFF.